Below are 20 T cell receptor beta chains sequenced from a single sample in a study of blood T cell repertoires in COVID-19. Data came from immunoSEQ multiplex PCR; TCRdb stores just in-frame clones and leaves some out. This sample has a few hundred thousand clones, with around 85% found just once. Material for sequencing was PBMCs or T cells enriched from blood (not recorded which). All receptors come from a woman aged 55-70 years who had recovered from COVID-19.

The genes are TRBV2 and TRBJ2-5, with 7 bases that match TRBD2. Germline V gives CDR1 SNHLY, CDR2 FYNNEI. V gave up 5 bases and J gave up 5 bases; unmatched junction bases: 8. This CDR3 has 14 amino acids. The CDR3 spells CASSTQGLEETQYF. The CDR3 DNA sequence: TGTGCCAGCAGTACGCAAGGACTAGAGGAGACCCAGTACTTC.

CDR3 sequence reads: CASSLSPVAGAFF. The CDR3 DNA reads TGTGCCAGCAGCTTAAGTCCGGTAGCGGGGGCTTTCTTT. V gene TRBV11-2 combines with J gene TRBJ1-1; D not resolved. Deletions cut 2 bases from V and 11 bases from J, with 15 bases between. Germline V gene lookup returns CDR1 SGHAT and CDR2 FQNNGV. The CDR3 contains 13 residues.

The J gene is TRBJ2-2, the V gene TRBV7-8; 10 bases agree with TRBD2. CDR1 SGHVS and CDR2 FQNEAQ come from the germline V gene. CDR3 size: 18 residues. J gave up 1 base and V 5 bases, and 10 bases lay outside the gene matches. CDR3 loop: CASSLNSGGTLNTGELFF. CDR3 bases: TGTGCCAGCAGCCTTAATAGCGGGGGGACCCTGAACACCGGGGAGCTGTTTTTT. Supplemented by reference TRBV7-8 and TRBJ2-2, the full variable domain reads GAGVSQSPRYKVAKRGQDVALRCDPISGHVSLFWYQQALGQGPEFLTYFQNEAQLDKSGLPSDRFFAERPEGSVSTLKIQRTQQEDSAVYLCASSLNSGGTLNTGELFFGEGSRLTVL.

The chain has TRBV5-1 and TRBJ2-1; possible D gene TRBD1, 5 bases. Trimming removed 0 bases from V and 5 bases from J, with 12 bases in between. From germline, CDR1 is SGHRS and CDR2 YFSETQ. The CDR3 contains 15 residues. The CDR3 DNA reads TGCGCCAGCAGCTTGGGGCAGGGTGGCCACAATGAGCAGTTCTTC. Residues: CASSLGQGGHNEQFF.

V and J are TRBV19 and TRBJ2-4; 7 bases map to TRBD1. Looked up from germline, CDR1 is LNHDA and CDR2 is SQIVND (reference sequence). The trim removed 3 bases at V and 8 bases at J, leaving 10 bases unmatched. This CDR3 has 15 amino acids. The CDR3 coding sequence is TGTGCCAGTAGTATCGTAAGACAGGGCCAGTACATTCAGTACTTC. This translates into CASSIVRQGQYIQYF.

The chain combines TRBV27 with TRBJ1-6; D uncertain. CDR3 length: 13 amino acids. CDR1 MNHEY and CDR2 SMNVEV come from the germline V gene (reference sequence). V was cut by 10 bases and J by 10 bases, with 17 bases left in between. CDR3 nucleotide sequence: TGTGCCACCTCGACCCAGGCTTACTCACCCCTCCACTTT. It yields the protein CATSTQAYSPLHF.

This sequence joins TRBV2 and TRBJ1-5; a possible D gene is TRBD1 (6 bases). Trimming pared 7 bases from V and 5 bases from J, leaving 15 bases between. CDR3 size: 14 residues. Germline-derived CDR1 and CDR2 are SNHLY and FYNNEI. The CDR3 spells CASTMGDTDQPQHF. CDR3 nucleotides: TGTGCCAGCACCATGGGGGACACAGATCAGCCCCAGCATTTT.

The CDR3 nucleotides are TGTGCCAGCAGTCCGGGGGAGGGCACTGAAGCTTTCTTT. This codes for CASSPGEGTEAFF. The chain employs TRBV6-5 and TRBJ1-1; a weak D match, TRBD1 (5 bases). V lost 5 bases, J lost 4 bases, and 11 bases lay in between. The germline gives CDR1 MNHEY, CDR2 SVGAGI. This CDR3 region has 13 residues.

This clone came up once. This sequence joins TRBV10-3 and TRBJ1-1, with D possibly matching TRBD1 (6 bases). CDR1 and CDR2 from the germline V gene are ENHRY and SYGVKD. V was clipped by 10 bases and J by 8 bases, with 14 bases between them. The CDR3 length is 11 residues. For the CDR3, the DNA is TGTGCCACAGTCCAAACAGGGGAAGCTTTCTTT. Translating it yields CATVQTGEAFF.

The chain uses TRBV6-1 and TRBJ2-5, with 12 bases matching TRBD2. Trimming at V came to 1 base and at J to 5 bases, leaving 17 bases not matched to a gene. Germline loops: CDR1 MNHNS, CDR2 SASEGT. This CDR3 comprises 20 residues. The CDR3 region has the DNA TGTGCCAGCAGTGAAGTCGTCGGGGAGCTAGCGGGGGGGCCGCGGGAGACCCAGTACTTC. Its protein product is CASSEVVGELAGGPRETQYF.

The gene calls are TRBV19 and TRBJ2-2, with a possible D match to TRBD2 (5 bases). Trimming pared 1 base from V and 3 bases from J, leaving 12 bases between. Germline lookup yields CDR1 LNHDA and CDR2 SQIVND (reference sequence). This CDR3 has 16 amino acids. The CDR3 sequence: CASSIVHGVDTGELFF. The CDR3 DNA is TGTGCCAGTAGTATAGTACACGGGGTGGACACCGGGGAGCTGTTTTTT.

The chain uses TRBV5-1 and TRBJ2-1; 13 bases map to TRBD2. The CDR3 runs to 15 residues. The germline CDR1 and CDR2 sequences are SGHRS and YFSETQ. The V and J ends lost 2 bases and 10 bases, in that order; junction bases with no gene match: 6. Here the CDR3 reads CASSFTSGGAGEQFF. DNA of the CDR3: TGCGCCAGCAGCTTTACTAGCGGGGGGGCCGGGGAGCAGTTCTTC.

The chain couples TRBV5-1 to TRBJ2-5; 11 bases fit TRBD2. Trimming removed 2 bases from V and 3 bases from J; junction bases left unmatched: 3. The CDR3 contains 15 residues. Germline CDR1 reads SGHRS; CDR2 reads YFSETQ. CDR3 sequence: CASSFGGLAEETQYF. The CDR3 nucleotides are TGCGCCAGCAGCTTCGGGGGACTAGCGGAAGAGACCCAGTACTTC.

The gene calls are TRBV12-3 or TRBV12-4 and TRBJ1-6; D ambiguous. CDR3 size: 13 residues. V gave up 3 bases and J gave up 7 bases, with 7 bases separating them. The CDR3 DNA reads TGTGCCAGCAGTTTCGTCTCCAATTCACCCCTCCACTTT. Residues: CASSFVSNSPLHF.

The chain has TRBV6-5 and TRBJ2-1, with a possible D match to TRBD1 (5 bases). Between the trimmed V and J ends, which lost 3 bases and 8 bases, there was a span of 20 bases. Germline CDR1 is MNHEY and CDR2 is SVGAGI. The CDR3 loop spans 16 amino acids. DNA of the CDR3: TGTGCCAGCAGTTATGGTTCGAACCCTGGGGCGCATGAGCAGTTCTTC. This encodes CASSYGSNPGAHEQFF.

The chain is built from TRBV7-2 and TRBJ2-3; TRBD2 matches 9 bases. The germline V gene has CDR1 SGHTA and CDR2 FQGNSA. The V and J ends lost 4 bases and 0 bases, in that order; junction bases with no gene match: 5. CDR3 length: 16 amino acids. CDR3 nucleotide sequence: TGTGCCAGCAGCTCTCAGACTAGCGGAAGCACAGATACGCAGTATTTT. Protein product: CASSSQTSGSTDTQYF.

This clone has more than one count but fewer than ten. The V call is TRBV30, the J call TRBJ1-3; 8 bases fit TRBD1. The CDR3 spans 14 residues. Trimming removed 4 bases from V and 3 bases from J; junction bases left unmatched: 5. Germline V gives CDR1 GTSNPN, CDR2 SVGIG (reference sequence). The CDR3 nucleotides are TGTGCCTGGACCAGGGGGCAAGATGGAAACACCATATATTTT. Translating it yields CAWTRGQDGNTIYF.

The genes are TRBV6-5 and TRBJ1-1, with 9 positions matching TRBD1. Germline-derived CDR1 and CDR2 are MNHEY and SVGAGI. The V and J ends lost 4 bases and 7 bases, in that order; junction bases with no gene match: 7. This CDR3 has 14 amino acids. Written as DNA, the CDR3 is TGTGCCAGCAGTTGGGACAGGGAATCAAGTGAAGCTTTCTTT. This translates into CASSWDRESSEAFF.

Concerning this clone: Germline and junction disagree at one end, which may indicate a read error. This sequence joins TRBV7-7 and TRBJ2-1; D gene ambiguous. Germline assignment: CDR1 SSHAT and CDR2 FNYEAQ (reference sequence). CDR3 length equals 15 residues. CDR3 loop: CASSFDATGHSEQFF. The CDR3 DNA reads TGTGCTAGCAGCTTTGACGCAACTGGGCACAGTGAGCAGTTCTTC.

The V gene is TRBV27, the J gene TRBJ2-2, with TRBD2 matching over 10 bases. The CDR3 is 14 residues long. The junction had 4 bases not matched to a gene; V was cut back by 7 bases and J by 5 bases. The germline CDR1 and CDR2 sequences are MNHEY and SMNVEV (reference sequence). CDR3 nucleotide sequence: TGTGCCAGCACGAGCGGGGGGGCAACCGGGGAGCTGTTTTTT. Translation: CASTSGGATGELFF.